The clone carrying this T cell receptor beta chain was found a few times. Its matching antigen is unknown. The repertoire was sequenced with immunoSEQ multiplex PCR; TCRdb's copy has only in-frame clones and lacks some. The table lists more than 4,500 clones, 72% of them singletons. Germline lookup yields CDR1 MNHEY and CDR2 SMNVEV (reference sequence). CDR3 length: 13 amino acids. The V gene lost 2 bases and the J gene lost 5 bases, with 10 bases spanning the gap. The sample is drawn from a study of graft-versus-host responses after intestinal transplantation. Background on the study: Every transplant recipient was induced with anti-thymocyte globulin, then maintained on tacrolimus and steroids for two to three years.

General observations from the study: Allografts of patients with graft-donor T cell macrochimerism showed high graft-versus-host to host-versus-graft clone ratios. GvH clonotypes were identified within recipient marrow, with a subset emerging first in ileum or blood.

The sample here was PBMCs, taken 540 to 550 days after intestinal transplant. The rearrangement joins TRBV27 to TRBJ2-7, with D perhaps TRBD2 (6 bases). This clonotype was sampled from a human patient who received an intestinal transplant, so some T cells may come from the graft donor. CDR3 bases: TGTGCCAGCAGTTTAGGAGGGGTAAACGAGCAGTACTTC. Its protein product is CASSLGGVNEQYF.